This T cell receptor beta chain was found in a study of early T cells in non-severe SARS-CoV-2 infection. Study in general: RNA in bulk from unsorted whole blood was sequenced, and chains were unpaired.

A few counts support this clonotype. Its ends do not fully match the called genes, so a read error is possible. Molecules of cDNA were individually given unique molecular identifiers that were attached to them. MiXCR, run by TCRdb on the 5' RACE reads, gives a single entry per CDR3 protein. The table lists approximately 60,000 distinct CDR3 sequences, around an eighth of them singletons. Germline V gives CDR1 LNHDA, CDR2 SQIVND (reference sequence). There are 15 residues in the CDR3. Sequencing was carried out using whole blood. The sequence derives from an adult who was a healthcare worker with PCR-confirmed SARS-CoV-2 infection or an uninfected control (not recorded which). The chain is built from TRBV19 and TRBJ1-2, with 9 positions matching TRBD1. CDR3 sequence (DNA): TGTGCCAATAGTACAAGACAGGGGGGCCAGGATGGCTACACCTTC. Translating it yields CANSTRQGGQDGYTF.